Here is one T cell receptor beta chain with its context. The germline V gene encodes CDR1 LNHDA and CDR2 SQIVND (reference sequence). The CDR3 runs to 15 residues. The V and J ends lost 2 bases and 3 bases respectively, with 13 bases between them. These data come from a study of control samples from healthy donors and cancer patients. The table came from immunoSEQ multiplex PCR; TCRdb's copy has only in-frame clones and leaves some out. The sample contains some 130,000 clones, roughly 91% of which appear only once. The chain couples TRBV19 to TRBJ1-1; D is unclear. The receptor was derived from a man aged 50-59 years with head and neck cancer. Source material: PBMCs. For the CDR3, the DNA is TGTGCCAGTAGTATACGACAAGGGAGCGACACTGAAGCTTTCTTT. Encoded protein: CASSIRQGSDTEAFF. The full variable domain, in which reference TRBV19 and TRBJ1-1 provide the parts outside the CDR3, is DGGITQSPKYLFRKEGQNVTLSCEQNLNHDAMYWYRQDPGQGLRLIYYSQIVNDFQKGDIAEGYSVSREKKESFPLTVTSAQKNPTAFYLCASSIRQGSDTEAFFGQGTRLTVV.